This entry is about one TCR beta chain. The entry originates in a study of blood T cell repertoires in COVID-19. On the study more broadly: Spain, Italy and the United States supplied samples that represented acute and convalescent COVID-19.

The germline CDR1 and CDR2 sequences are SGHAT and FQNNGV. V was shortened by 5 bases and J by 0 bases, with 14 bases between the two germline ends. The CDR3 loop spans 16 amino acids. Assay used: immunoSEQ multiplex PCR; TCRdb lists only in-frame clones, some missing. In the table there are about 270,000 clones, around 87% of which are singletons. Sequenced material: PBMCs or T cells enriched from blood (not recorded which). The J gene is TRBJ1-3, the V gene TRBV11-2, with D possibly matching TRBD1 (6 bases). This TCR came from a young woman who had recovered from COVID-19. The CDR3 loop reads CASSVGQTFSGNTIYF. The CDR3 nucleotides read TGTGCCAGCAGCGTGGGACAAACCTTCTCTGGAAACACCATATATTTT. The whole variable domain, filled in from reference TRBV11-2 and TRBJ1-3, reads EAGVAQSPRYKIIEKRQSVAFWCNPISGHATLYWYQQILGQGPKLLIQFQNNGVVDDSQLPKDRFSAERLKGVDSTLKIQPAKLEDSAVYLCASSVGQTFSGNTIYFGEGSWLTVV.